This TCR beta chain is drawn from a study of T cells after yellow fever vaccination (dated by TCRdb to between 2019 and 2020). About the full investigation: The SMART-Seq v4 Ultra Low Input RNA kit was used to prepare libraries from fractions with low cell numbers. Bulk TCR alpha and beta repertoires were sequenced longitudinally to track T-cell clones before and after primary and booster YFV17D yellow fever vaccination. Two healthy male donors, one aged 18 to 30 and one aged 30 to 39 years, were included in the cohort. Blood was collected at multiple timepoints before and after primary and secondary immunization, and bulk PBMC replicates and cell subsets were isolated.

The treatment or condition label of this sample denotes: live attenuated yellow fever vaccine strain. At every blood-draw timepoint, two biological replicates of bulk PBMCs were collected. PBMCs were isolated from peripheral blood using a standard Ficoll-Paque protocol. TriZol was used to extract RNA from bulk PBMCs, CD4 and CD8 fractions, and dextramer-positive and dextramer-negative fractions. This clonotype has a handful of counts. This receptor's antigen is unknown. Per-base quality was not reported, and no clone a single base away is much larger than it. Reads for this sample came from an Illumina NovaSeq 6000. TCR cDNA was synthesized by 5'RACE template switching, which introduced a universal primer site and unique molecular identifiers. Priming of cDNA synthesis was performed from both the TCR alpha and TCR beta constant segments. Library amplification involved two PCR steps, and the second step added sample barcodes and sequencing adapters. Sequencing of libraries was performed on Illumina HiSeq 2500 (2x100 bp) or NovaSeq (2x150 bp). The study's processing was this. MIGEC was used to demultiplex reads and collapse the reads into UMI consensus sequences, and MiXCR was used for V(D)J alignment. Using edgeR on replicate PBMC samples, clonotypes were called vaccine-responding if FDR was below 0.01 and the log2 fold change was above 5 up to day 15. Each bulk clonotype was labeled CD4 or CD8 based on which sequenced repertoire, CD4 or CD8, contained the clonotype at higher abundance. The public reads were reprocessed in TCRdb via fastp at Q25 and MiXCR, keeping in-frame beta chains. Under each unique CDR3 protein, matching rows form one entry showing the most common genes and DNA. TCRdb, not the original authors, processed these V and J calls. The sample records hundreds of thousands of distinct CDR3 sequences, 3% to 4.5% of which are singletons. The top ten clones comprise around a quarter of the sample.

Looking up the germline V gene (reference sequence) yields CDR1 GTSNPN and CDR2 SVGIG. The CDR3 holds 12 amino acids from the cysteine to the phenylalanine. The only DNA kept is the CDR3, 36 bases in frame from the first base. The V and J ends are trimmed by 5 bases and 4 bases, leaving 12 bases between them. Results and caveats for the whole study, not just this receptor: Because abundant contaminating clonotypes from the bulk population could be contained in FACS-sorted repertoires, computational filtering was required. After the booster, most of the clones that had expanded following primary vaccination were detected again (96% of CD4 and 80% to 90% of CD8), which suggests that memory was broadly maintained. The secondary T-cell response was weaker than the primary response but faster, peaking on day 5 instead of day 15. A small share of clonotypes was detected in both CD4 and CD8 compartments, with the overlap likely arising from convergent recombination. The study included only a couple of donors, which limits how far the findings can be generalized.

This clonotype was obtained from a man between 18 and 35 years old who received the YFV17D yellow fever vaccine. The chain was built from TRBV30 and TRBJ2-7, with TRBD1 perhaps the D gene, on 6 matching bases. The sample in question was PBMCs, obtained on the day of the yellow fever booster vaccination. The encoded CDR3 is CAWGRDTYEQYF. The DNA sequence reads TGTGCCTGGGGCCGGGACACTTACGAGCAGTACTTC.